This T cell receptor beta chain came from a study of T-cell memory formation after mild COVID-19. The table lists this clonotype with a few counts. The CDR3 is made up of 15 amino acids. V lost 4 bases to trimming and J lost 6 bases, with 17 bases between them. Germline CDR1 reads LGHNA; CDR2 reads YSLEER. Each CDR3 protein gets one entry after TCRdb re-called the 5' RACE reads with MiXCR. Among a few hundred thousand distinct CDR3 sequences listed, roughly a fifth were seen once. The source is a man in his late teens or twenties who had mild COVID-19 (a few samples of this study predate the infection). Cell type and time point are not known. Sequencing was done on a sample of PBMCs or a T cell subset sorted from them (not recorded which). V usage is TRBV4-3 and J usage is TRBJ2-3, with D maybe TRBD1 (6 bases). DNA of the CDR3: TGCGCCAGCAGCCGGACAGCCGCCGATGGGGATACGCAGTATTTT. As protein: CASSRTAADGDTQYF.